Listed below are T cell receptor beta chains from one sample, sequenced in a study of a mutant IDH1 vaccine in newly diagnosed glioma. Clones were sequenced by immunoSEQ multiplex PCR, and TCRdb holds only the in-frame ones, with some missing. The data hold some 54,000 clones, with over 75% observed a single time. Which antigens these TCRs recognize remains unknown. The input for sequencing was PBMCs, taken from a glioma patient whose treatment included an IDH1 peptide vaccine. Receptors were obtained from a man in his forties or fifties with glioma. Each CDR3 is given with its conserved first and last residue. Each record gives: clone size, V gene, J gene, D gene, CDR3 protein, CDR3 DNA. A D gene is named only where the DNA matches it firmly. Expanded clones are given a class, and other clones once, few, many or no size at all.

>.|TRBV15|TRBJ2-5|.
CATSALRGVQETQYF
TGTGCCACCAGCGCCCTCAGGGGCGTGCAAGAGACCCAGTACTTC
>.|TRBV4-1|TRBJ2-3|.
CASSRPGGLSDTQYF
TGCGCCAGCAGCCGGCCGGGGGGCTTGTCGGATACGCAGTATTTT
>.|TRBV25-1|TRBJ1-2|TRBD1
CASSELAQGDGYTF
TGTGCCAGCAGTGAATTGGCACAGGGGGATGGCTACACCTTC
>once|TRBV14|TRBJ2-5|TRBD2
CASSPRSGGRETQYF
TGTGCCAGCAGCCCACGAAGCGGGGGCAGGGAGACCCAGTACTTC
>.|TRBV14|TRBJ2-5|.
CASSQDLRVTQYF
TGTGCCAGCAGCCAAGATTTGCGGGTGACCCAGTACTTC
>.|TRBV29-1|TRBJ1-2|.
CSVFSANYGYTF
TGCAGCGTTTTTTCAGCTAACTATGGCTACACCTTC
>once|TRBV7-9|TRBJ1-5|TRBD1
CASSLGTGFNQPQHF
TGTGCCAGCAGCCTTGGGACAGGGTTCAATCAGCCCCAGCATTTT
>.|TRBV7-9|TRBJ1-2|.
CASSEDRYYGYTF
TGTGCCAGCAGCGAGGACAGATACTATGGCTACACCTTC
>.|TRBV6-4|TRBJ2-2|.
CASSVEGRTGELFF
TGTGCCAGCAGTGTCGAGGGGCGCACCGGGGAGCTGTTTTTT
>few|TRBV6-1|TRBJ2-3|TRBD2
CASRGLAASTDTQYF
TGTGCCAGCAGAGGACTAGCGGCTAGCACAGATACGCAGTATTTT
>.|TRBV27|TRBJ2-3|.
CASTQEGGTDTQYF
TGTGCCAGCACCCAGGAGGGGGGCACAGATACGCAGTATTTT
>.|TRBV5-1|TRBJ1-4|.
CASRTQSDEKLFF
TGCGCCAGCAGAACACAATCGGATGAAAAACTGTTTTTT
>.|TRBV5-6|TRBJ2-3|.
CASSRITDTQYF
TGTGCCAGCAGCCGAATCACAGATACGCAGTATTTT
>once|TRBV7-9|TRBJ2-1|TRBD1
CASRTGQGGEFF
TGTGCCAGCAGAACAGGACAGGGAGGCGAGTTCTTC
>.|TRBV4-2|TRBJ2-5|.
CASSHPGDQETQYF
TGTGCCAGCAGCCATCCCGGGGACCAAGAGACCCAGTACTTC
>.|TRBV9|TRBJ2-1|TRBD1
CASSLGTGSYNEQFF
TGTGCCAGCAGTTTAGGGACAGGGTCCTACAATGAGCAGTTCTTC
>.|TRBV30|TRBJ2-7|.
CAWSVSWVGMQYF
TGTGCCTGGAGTGTATCTTGGGTGGGTATGCAGTACTTC
>.|TRBV7-9|TRBJ1-3|TRBD1
CASSLAGTGASSGNTIYF
TGTGCCAGCAGCTTAGCCGGGACAGGGGCCAGCTCTGGAAACACCATATATTTT
>once|TRBV19|TRBJ2-5|.
CASSIGGSQETQYF
TGTGCCAGTAGTATTGGCGGGTCCCAAGAGACCCAGTACTTC
>.|TRBV5-3|TRBJ1-1|TRBD1
CARSGETGSGSEAFF
TGTGCCAGAAGCGGAGAGACAGGGTCCGGTAGTGAAGCTTTCTTT